The 14 T cell receptor beta chains listed next were all sequenced from one sample in a study of blood T cells in healthy people across ages. The use of a sample-barcoded 5' primer and a J-beta primer mix characterized a second PCR of roughly 6 to 11 cycles. Each CDR3 protein gets one entry after TCRdb re-called the 5' RACE reads with MiXCR. Of fewer than 2 million distinct CDR3 sequences listed, about two fifths are singletons. Material for sequencing was blood. The receptors stem from a human donor in good health.

This CDR3 reads CASSKEIGGYGYTF. The CDR3 DNA follows: TGTGCCAGCAGCAAGGAGATTGGTGGCTATGGCTACACCTTC. The V and J genes are TRBV6-1 and TRBJ1-2; D is undetermined. Per the germline V gene, CDR1 is MNHNS and CDR2 is SASEGT. This CDR3 spans 14 amino acids. V lost 6 bases, J lost 4 bases, and 15 bases lay in between.

The V gene is TRBV7-9, the J gene TRBJ2-1, with TRBD2 identical over 11 bases. The CDR3 has 18 amino acids. CDR1 and CDR2 from the germline V gene are SEHNR and FQNEAQ (reference sequence). With 5 bases clipped from V and 4 bases from J, the junction kept 13 bases outside the gene matches. CDR3 amino acids: CASSRTVSGGGLYNEQFF. For the CDR3, the DNA is TGTGCCAGCAGCCGGACTGTTAGCGGGGGGGGGTTATACAATGAGCAGTTCTTC.

V is TRBV29-1 and J is TRBJ1-1, with D tentatively TRBD1 (5 bases). The germline gives CDR1 SQVTM, CDR2 ANQGSEA. V was trimmed by 2 bases and J by 1 base, leaving 14 bases between them. The CDR3 is made up of 15 amino acids. The CDR3 region is CSVEQDGRGNTEAFF. The CDR3 nucleotides are TGCAGCGTTGAACAGGACGGAAGGGGGAACACTGAAGCTTTCTTT.

This clonotype has more than one count but fewer than ten. The V gene is TRBV9, the J gene TRBJ2-5; TRBD2 matches 7 bases. Germline trimming cut 0 bases from V and 5 bases from J; bases unmatched to any gene: 7. The V gene's germline CDR1 is SGDLS and CDR2 YYNGEE. The CDR3 totals 15 residues. CDR3 in amino acids: CASSVGVAGPETQYF. CDR3 in DNA: TGTGCCAGCAGCGTAGGCGTAGCGGGTCCGGAGACCCAGTACTTC.

This rearrangement joins TRBV9 to TRBJ2-1; the match to TRBD1 covers 9 bases. Trimming cost V 3 bases and J 4 bases; bases outside gene matches: 5. CDR1 is SGDLS, CDR2 YYNGEE, per germline. The CDR3 sequence is 15 residues long. DNA for the CDR3: TGTGCCAGCAGCGCGCTCGGGACAGGGTACAATGAGCAGTTCTTC. Protein sequence: CASSALGTGYNEQFF.

This clonotype was seen a handful of times. This sequence joins TRBV20-1 and TRBJ2-3, with D perhaps matching TRBD2 (6 bases). V lost 0 bases, J lost 6 bases, and 22 bases lay in between. The CDR3 is 17 amino acids. Looked up from germline, CDR1 is DFQATT and CDR2 is SNEGSKA (reference sequence). CDR3 sequence: CSARDPQGGEATDTQYF. The DNA for the CDR3 is TGCAGTGCTAGAGACCCCCAAGGTGGGGAGGCTACGGATACGCAGTATTTT.

This clonotype was counted only a few times. V usage is TRBV30 and J usage is TRBJ2-5, with 8 bases that match TRBD2. CDR1 and CDR2 (germline): GTSNPN, SVGIG (reference sequence). V gave up 4 bases and J gave up 5 bases; unmatched junction bases: 3. This CDR3 region has 12 residues. CDR3 nucleotides: TGTGCCTGGAATGCGGGGGGCGAGACCCAGTACTTC. It codes for CAWNAGGETQYF. The full variable domain, rest sourced from reference TRBV30 and TRBJ2-5, is SQTIHQWPATLVQPVGSPLSLECTVEGTSNPNLYWYRQAAGRGLQLLFYSVGIGQISSEVPQNLSASRPQDRQFILSSKKLLLSDSGFYLCAWNAGGETQYFGPGTRLLVL.

This clonotype was seen only a few times. The gene calls are TRBV6-5 and TRBJ1-2, with 7 bases fitting TRBD1. The CDR3 consists of 14 residues. Germline CDR1 reads MNHEY; CDR2 reads SVGAGI. V gave up 4 bases and J gave up 5 bases; unmatched junction bases: 7. CDR3: CASSFSRQGYGYTF. DNA for the CDR3: TGTGCCAGCAGTTTTTCACGACAGGGATATGGCTACACCTTC.

The J gene is TRBJ2-3, the V gene TRBV5-1, with 8 bases that match TRBD1. Germline trimming cut 4 bases from V and 6 bases from J; bases unmatched to any gene: 10. CDR3 length equals 15 residues. The germline CDR1 and CDR2 sequences are SGHRS and YFSETQ. The CDR3 DNA is TGCGCCAGCAGCCTTCAAACAGGGGGTAGGGATACGCAGTATTTT. Translating gives CASSLQTGGRDTQYF.

This clonotype showed up many times. This chain uses TRBV7-2 with TRBJ2-1; D remains ambiguous. Germline assignment: CDR1 SGHTA and CDR2 FQGNSA. V was clipped by 1 base and J by 0 bases, with 7 bases between them. The CDR3 is 15 residues long. CDR3 in amino acids: CASSLGESSYNEQFF. In nucleotides, the CDR3 is TGTGCCAGCAGCTTAGGCGAGAGCTCCTACAATGAGCAGTTCTTC.

J is TRBJ1-2 and V is TRBV5-6; D is undetermined. Germline-derived CDR1 and CDR2 are SGHDT and YYEEEE. This CDR3 has 13 amino acids. V was shortened by 4 bases and J by 6 bases, with 13 bases between the two germline ends. The CDR3 DNA reads as TGTGCCAGCAGCCCCGACGCGGCTAATGGCTACACCTTC. Amino acid sequence: CASSPDAANGYTF.

The chain employs TRBV20-1 and TRBJ2-3, with 9 positions matching TRBD2. CDR1 is DFQATT, CDR2 SNEGSKA, per germline (reference sequence). The CDR3 is 15 amino acids. V gave up 6 bases and J gave up 5 bases; unmatched junction bases: 12. In nucleotides, the CDR3 is TGCAGTGCCCGACGACTAGCGGTAGTAGGAGATACGCAGTATTTT. Its protein is CSARRLAVVGDTQYF.

This clonotype appeared a few times. The rearrangement uses TRBV6-2 or TRBV6-3 and TRBJ1-1; D is unclear. Germline loops: CDR1 MNHEY, CDR2 SVGEGT. CDR3 length equals 13 residues. Trimming removed 8 bases from V and 4 bases from J, with 14 bases in between. The CDR3 reads CASGRSRATEAFF. In DNA, the CDR3 is TGTGCCAGCGGCAGGAGTCGGGCCACTGAAGCTTTCTTT.

This clonotype was found a few times. The chain has TRBV12-3 or TRBV12-4 and TRBJ1-2; a possible D gene is TRBD1 (6 bases). Between the trimmed V and J ends, which lost 7 bases and 4 bases, there was a span of 13 bases. CDR3 size: 13 residues. CDR3 loop: CASNTGTFYGYTF. The CDR3 DNA follows: TGTGCCAGCAACACAGGGACCTTCTATGGCTACACCTTC.